This note documents a single TCR beta chain sequence. Its binding antigen is unknown. No much larger clone is present one base from it, and per-base qualities are unavailable. The data derive from a study of siplizumab effects on memory and regulatory T cells (dated by TCRdb to 2018 to 2020). About the study as a whole: The study examined how the anti-CD2 antibody siplizumab affects alloreactive T-cell subsets in allogeneic mixed lymphocyte reactions built from human PBMCs. Broad study findings and their caveats: Among mappable alloreactive CD4+ clones, an average Treg-derived fraction of less than 70% was observed with siplizumab, compared with approximately 26% in control reactions. The cumulative frequency of alloreactive sequences traceable to unstimulated CD4+ memory T cells was significantly reduced by siplizumab. The suppressive function of proliferating Tregs from siplizumab cultures was not functionally confirmed. Because sequences at frequencies below about 10^-5 were poorly captured, only a minor fraction of alloreactive clones could be mapped back to unstimulated subsets. Compared with memory T cells, unstimulated naive T cells appeared more diverse, and naive cells seemed to make a substantial contribution to the alloresponse. About 75-96% of proliferating CD4+ or CD8+ clones could not be given a naive or memory phenotype.

Additional sequencing covered unstimulated subsets from three donor pairs, namely CD8+ effector memory, CD4+ naive, CD8+ TEMRA, CD4+ memory and CD8+ naive. Sorted unstimulated T cells and proliferating T cells recovered from mixed lymphocyte reactions were subjected to TCRbeta CDR3 sequencing. Fresh whole blood from roughly ten HLA-typed healthy donors was used to isolate PBMCs. Receptor libraries were prepared by the immunoSEQ multiplex PCR assay. Approximately 10^5 TCR templates per sample were assayed by the deep sequencing platform. Genomic DNA extracted from sorted T cells was the material used for TCRbeta CDR3 sequencing. The published analysis was carried out like this. The R programming language was used for clonal analysis of the TCRbeta CDR3 data. Alloreactive CD4+ and CD8+ clones were identified by comparing unstimulated samples to CFSE-low samples taken after the reaction. Regulatory or non-regulatory origin of alloreactive CD4+ clones was assigned by matching sequences to the sorted unstimulated Treg and non-Treg repertoires. TCRdb limited this immuneACCESS table to in-frame rearrangements with V and J called. A share of clones is missing; checked studies link under half to unresolved V genes, and the rest is unexplained. D and trimming come from the DNA, and the V and J calls and clone size come from that table. The sample data list 45,000 to 60,000 clones, and roughly 84% of these were observed just once. The ten largest make up 0.3% to 0.45% of the sample.

Per the germline V gene, SGHDT is the CDR1 and YYEEEE is the CDR2. The cysteine opens and the phenylalanine closes a CDR3 of 15 amino acids. Of the read, only the CDR3 DNA is kept; its 45 bases are in frame from base 1. V is cut by 0 bases and J by 0 bases, and the space between the germline ends is 10 bases. This TCR was sampled from a human donor in good health. The V and J genes are TRBV5-6 and TRBJ2-7; no D gene can be assigned with confidence. Sequencing used naive CD8+ T cells sorted from blood. In light of the paper, this sample's cell subset or site label describes: unstimulated naive T cells. CDR3 region: CASSLVFTDSYEQYF. The DNA sequence follows: TGTGCCAGCAGCTTGGTGTTTACAGACTCCTACGAGCAGTACTTC.